This passage covers 18 T cell receptor beta chains from one sample sequenced in a study of shared clonotypes between healthy human individuals. TCRdb's copy holds only in-frame clones and misses some; the assay was immunoSEQ multiplex PCR. The top ten clones hold around 1.5% of a sample with 950,000 to 1,100,000 clones, around 74% of them seen once. Source material: memory CD4+ T cells sorted from blood. As for subset: CD45RA-negative fraction. The receptors originated from a man between 18 and 35 years old in good health.

This chain joins TRBV18 and TRBJ2-1; D is unclear. With 1 base removed from V and 8 bases from J, the gap between germline ends came to 9 bases. Per the germline V gene, CDR1 is KGHSH and CDR2 is LQKENI. CDR3 size: 13 residues. The CDR3 loop is CASSPRARYEQFF. The CDR3 bases are TGTGCCAGCTCACCACGGGCCCGGTATGAGCAGTTCTTC.

The chain joins TRBV5-1 to TRBJ2-1; 11 bases fit TRBD2. CDR3 size: 15 residues. Germline CDR1 and CDR2: SGHRS and YFSETQ. With 5 bases clipped from V and 3 bases from J, the junction kept 4 bases outside the gene matches. CDR3 protein: CASRGGLAVYNEQFF. The CDR3 region has the DNA TGCGCCAGCAGGGGGGGACTAGCGGTCTACAATGAGCAGTTCTTC.

This chain joins TRBV5-1 and TRBJ2-5, with unresolved D. Germline loops: CDR1 SGHRS, CDR2 YFSETQ. Trimming removed 4 bases from V and 7 bases from J, with 11 bases in between. This CDR3 is built from 12 residues. The chain's CDR3 is CASSPFGGTQYF. DNA of the CDR3: TGCGCCAGCAGCCCGTTCGGCGGGACCCAGTACTTC.

V usage is TRBV19 and J usage is TRBJ1-6; a possible D gene is TRBD1 (5 bases). Germline CDR1 is LNHDA and CDR2 is SQIVND (reference sequence). Trimming stripped 5 bases from V and 7 bases from J, with 15 bases between. The CDR3 runs to 15 residues. The CDR3 region is CASSSGTRLNSPLHF. Here the CDR3 DNA reads TGTGCCAGTAGTTCTGGGACTCGGTTGAATTCACCCCTCCACTTT.

This clone was counted once. This rearrangement joins TRBV12-5 to TRBJ1-1; the match to TRBD1 covers 7 bases. Trimming at V came to 0 bases and at J to 1 base, leaving 2 bases not matched to a gene. The CDR3 is made up of 15 amino acids. Germline-derived CDR1 and CDR2 are LGHNT and FRNRAP. This CDR3 is CASGLVAGGNTEAFF. The CDR3 coding sequence is TGTGCTAGTGGTTTGGTCGCAGGGGGGAACACTGAAGCTTTCTTT.

This chain connects TRBV15 to TRBJ1-4, with 10 positions matching TRBD1. Germline values: CDR1 LNHNV, CDR2 YYDKDF (reference sequence). Trimming at V came to 8 bases and at J to 6 bases, leaving 6 bases not matched to a gene. This CDR3 contains 14 residues. The CDR3 is CATEDGTGDEKLFF. The CDR3 DNA reads TGTGCCACCGAGGACGGGACAGGGGATGAAAAACTGTTTTTT.

This clone was counted once. The gene calls are TRBV2 and TRBJ2-7, with D possibly called TRBD1 or TRBD2 (5 bases each). The CDR3 length is 13 residues. Germline CDR1 reads SNHLY; CDR2 reads FYNNEI. Trimming took off 0 bases at V and 7 bases at J, with 10 bases between the two ends. The CDR3: CASSEAKGSEQYF. The CDR3 region has the DNA TGTGCCAGCAGTGAAGCAAAGGGGAGTGAGCAGTACTTC.

The chain joins TRBV5-1 to TRBJ2-3; D is perhaps TRBD1 (5 bases). V was clipped by 0 bases and J by 4 bases, with 12 bases between them. The CDR3 length is 15 residues. Germline V lookup: CDR1 SGHRS, CDR2 YFSETQ. CDR3: CASSLASRGADTQYF. In nucleotides, the CDR3 is TGCGCCAGCAGCTTGGCCTCTAGGGGCGCAGATACGCAGTATTTT.

V usage is TRBV5-1 and J usage is TRBJ2-3, with D possibly called TRBD1 or TRBD2 (5 bases each). Trimming removed 4 bases at V and 0 bases at J, with 15 bases between. The CDR3 runs 16 residues. Germline V CDR1 and CDR2: SGHRS, YFSETQ. Here the CDR3 DNA reads TGCGCCAGCAGCCCTACTAGGGGATCTAGCACAGATACGCAGTATTTT. Residues: CASSPTRGSSTDTQYF.

The chain couples TRBV10-3 to TRBJ1-1; maybe TRBD1 (6 bases). Germline-derived CDR1 and CDR2 are ENHRY and SYGVKD. V was pared by 6 bases and J by 5 bases, with 16 bases between. The CDR3 contains 14 residues. The CDR3 loop is CAIRTQQGGTEAFF. The CDR3 DNA sequence: TGTGCCATCAGGACCCAACAGGGTGGGACTGAAGCTTTCTTT.

This CDR3 reads CASSDQGYAEAFF. In DNA, the CDR3 is TGTGCCAGCAGTGACCAAGGGTACGCTGAAGCTTTCTTT. The chain joins TRBV2 to TRBJ1-1; D gene uncertain. V dropped 3 bases and J dropped 6 bases, with 11 bases sitting between them. CDR3 size: 13 residues. CDR1 SNHLY and CDR2 FYNNEI come from the germline V gene.

The count of this clone is one. The chain links TRBV6-5 to TRBJ2-7, with D perhaps assigned TRBD1 or TRBD2 (5 bases each). The ends were cut back, 0 bases at V and 7 bases at J, with 13 bases in the middle. Germline V gene sequence: CDR1 MNHEY, CDR2 SVGAGI. This CDR3 contains 14 residues. CDR3 nucleotide sequence: TGTGCCAGCAGTTACTCGCTTCAGGGACGGGAGCAGTACTTC. As protein: CASSYSLQGREQYF.

The chain has TRBV4-1 and TRBJ2-7; D might be TRBD1 (5 bases). V lost 0 bases to trimming and J lost 0 bases, with 15 bases between them. Germline V gene lookup returns CDR1 MGHRA and CDR2 YSYEKL. This CDR3 has 17 residues. The CDR3 coding sequence is TGCGCCAGCAGCCAAGATGGCGACAGTGCTAGCTCCTACGAGCAGTACTTC. Its protein product is CASSQDGDSASSYEQYF.

The J gene is TRBJ2-7, the V gene TRBV7-2; TRBD1 agrees at 8 bases. The CDR3 covers 15 residues. Germline V gene data show CDR1 as SGHTA and CDR2 as FQGNSA. V gave up 5 bases and J gave up 5 bases; unmatched junction bases: 11. CDR3 nucleotide sequence: TGTGCCAGCAGCGCCCTCATGACAGGGGTACACGAGCAGTACTTC. Translated, it gives CASSALMTGVHEQYF.

The chain links TRBV19 to TRBJ1-2; D call uncertain. The V gene lost 9 bases and the J gene lost 6 bases, with 17 bases spanning the gap. The CDR3 length is 13 residues. Germline V lookup: CDR1 LNHDA, CDR2 SQIVND (reference sequence). CDR3 bases: TGTGCCAGCAGTTCAACGGGTCGCGATGGCTACACCTTC. Translation gives CASSSTGRDGYTF.

In its sample, this clone was seen a few times. The V call is TRBV5-1, the J call TRBJ1-5, with D unresolved. The germline gives CDR1 SGHRS, CDR2 YFSETQ. V lost 0 bases, J lost 6 bases, and 7 bases lay in between. The CDR3 length is 13 residues. This CDR3 reads CASSLEGFQPQHF. In nucleotides, the CDR3 is TGCGCCAGCAGCTTGGAGGGATTTCAGCCCCAGCATTTT.

The rearrangement uses TRBV7-3 and TRBJ1-1; 8 bases agree with TRBD1. This CDR3 is 14 amino acids long. The V gene end was trimmed by 6 bases and the J gene end by 3 bases; junction bases not matched to a gene: 6. The germline V gene encodes CDR1 SGHTA and CDR2 FQGTGA. The CDR3 sequence is CASRYTGGHTEAFF. For the CDR3, the DNA is TGTGCCAGCAGGTATACAGGGGGACACACTGAAGCTTTCTTT.

The genes are TRBV11-2 and TRBJ1-2; D not resolved. CDR1 and CDR2 from the germline V gene are SGHAT and FQNNGV. The CDR3 covers 14 residues. V was clipped by 0 bases and J by 8 bases, with 13 bases between them. DNA of the CDR3: TGTGCCAGCAGCTTAGAAAGGCAGAGCCTCGGCTACACCTTC. This translates into CASSLERQSLGYTF.